Below, 32 T cell receptor beta chains from the same sample are listed, as sequenced in a study of blood T cell repertoires in COVID-19. Produced via immunoSEQ multiplex PCR; TCRdb's table is partial and in-frame only. The sample holds about 480,000 clones; 88% are singletons and the top ten take 1.8%. Sequenced input: PBMCs or T cells enriched from blood (not recorded which). The receptors stem from a woman in her thirties or forties who had recovered from COVID-19.

V usage is TRBV7-9 and J usage is TRBJ2-1; D not certain. Deletions cut 1 base from V and 8 bases from J, with 12 bases between. The CDR3 is made up of 14 amino acids. CDR1 SEHNR and CDR2 FQNEAQ come from the germline V gene (reference sequence). DNA of the CDR3: TGTGCCAGCAGCTTAGTTGGCAGCCGGGATGAGCAGTTCTTC. It specifies CASSLVGSRDEQFF.

This sequence joins TRBV4-3 and TRBJ2-3; D is perhaps TRBD2 (6 bases). Germline loops: CDR1 LGHNA, CDR2 YSLEER. This CDR3 has 15 amino acids. The V gene lost 0 bases and the J gene lost 5 bases, with 12 bases spanning the gap. Here the CDR3 DNA reads TGCGCCAGCAGCCAAGACAGGCGGGAACGAGATACGCAGTATTTT. Amino acids: CASSQDRRERDTQYF.

The CDR3 region is CASSVGPDRGYGYTF. CDR3 sequence (DNA): TGTGCCAGCAGCGTGGGCCCCGACAGGGGCTATGGCTACACCTTC. The chain couples TRBV9 to TRBJ1-2, with 8 bases lining up with TRBD1. J lost 4 bases, V lost 2 bases, and 7 bases had no gene match. The germline V gene encodes CDR1 SGDLS and CDR2 YYNGEE. The CDR3 totals 15 residues.

This clone was recorded once. The rearrangement joins TRBV9 to TRBJ1-2; 7 positions match TRBD1. Per germline, CDR1 SGDLS and CDR2 YYNGEE. This CDR3 is built from 15 residues. V lost 4 bases and J lost 2; bases outside the gene matches: 8. The CDR3 sequence is CASSSRTGANYGYTF. The CDR3 region has the DNA TGTGCCAGCAGCAGTCGCACAGGGGCAAACTATGGCTACACCTTC.

The gene calls are TRBV4-2 and TRBJ1-4; 9 bases are a match to TRBD1. Looked up from germline, CDR1 is LGHNA and CDR2 is YNFKEQ. The V and J ends lost 4 bases and 8 bases, in that order; junction bases with no gene match: 8. CDR3 length equals 15 residues. The CDR3 region has the DNA TGTGCCAGCAGCCGGGGGACAGGGAAAGGGGAAAAACTGTTTTTT. Protein product: CASSRGTGKGEKLFF.

The chain couples TRBV7-9 to TRBJ2-3; 10 bases match TRBD2. The CDR3 spans 18 residues. Germline-derived CDR1 and CDR2 are SEHNR and FQNEAQ (reference sequence). V dropped 2 bases and J dropped 9; count of bases not matched to a gene: 17. The chain's CDR3 is CASSLWAPTSGEKKTQYF. CDR3 sequence (DNA): TGTGCCAGCAGCTTATGGGCCCCCACTAGCGGGGAGAAAAAAACGCAGTATTTT.

The chain recombines TRBV7-9 with TRBJ2-1; 9 positions agree with TRBD1. Per germline, CDR1 SEHNR and CDR2 FQNEAQ (reference sequence). V was clipped by 3 bases and J by 4 bases; unmatched bases: 1. The CDR3 is made up of 14 amino acids. As DNA, the CDR3 is TGTGCCAGCAGCTTCGGACAGGGGTACAATGAGCAGTTCTTC. It translates to CASSFGQGYNEQFF.

The rearrangement joins TRBV28 to TRBJ1-5, with D maybe TRBD1 (5 bases). CDR1 is MDHEN, CDR2 SYDVKM, per germline. V lost 8 bases and J lost 3, with 17 bases in between. The CDR3 covers 15 residues. DNA for the CDR3: TGTGCCAGCGTTCAGGGAGGGGCCCTCAATCAGCCCCAGCATTTT. It encodes CASVQGGALNQPQHF.

DNA for the CDR3: TGTGCCAGCAGCTTCACGGAGGGGGGGACCTCTGGAAACACCATATATTTT. Its protein product is CASSFTEGGTSGNTIYF. The chain recombines TRBV11-2 with TRBJ1-3, with D maybe TRBD1 (6 bases). Germline V gene sequence: CDR1 SGHAT, CDR2 FQNNGV. The CDR3 sequence is 17 residues long. V was trimmed by 3 bases and J by 0 bases, leaving 15 bases between them. Full variable domain (missing parts from reference TRBV11-2 and TRBJ1-3): EAGVAQSPRYKIIEKRQSVAFWCNPISGHATLYWYQQILGQGPKLLIQFQNNGVVDDSQLPKDRFSAERLKGVDSTLKIQPAKLEDSAVYLCASSFTEGGTSGNTIYFGEGSWLTVV.

This clone was seen a few times. CDR3 loop: CASSQYPGTGEMNTEAFF. CDR3 nucleotides: TGCGCCAGCAGCCAATATCCCGGGACAGGAGAGATGAACACTGAAGCTTTCTTT. The chain employs TRBV4-3 and TRBJ1-1, with 8 bases aligning to TRBD1. Germline V gene sequence: CDR1 LGHNA, CDR2 YSLEER. CDR3 length equals 18 residues. Trimming took 2 bases from V and 0 from J; bases not matched to a gene: 11.

This clone was detected only a few times. The chain combines TRBV5-4 with TRBJ1-1; 8 positions match TRBD1. V lost 1 base and J lost 11; bases outside the gene matches: 7. CDR3 length equals 13 residues. Germline V gene lookup returns CDR1 SGHNT and CDR2 YYREEE (reference sequence). Written as DNA, the CDR3 is TGTGCCAGCAGCTTGCCGGACAGGGCAGGGGCTTTCTTT. Amino acid sequence: CASSLPDRAGAFF.

The J gene is TRBJ2-3, the V gene TRBV6-5; 7 nucleotides align to TRBD2. The CDR3 totals 14 residues. V shed 6 bases, J shed 0 bases, and the junction held 3 bases outside the gene matches. Germline V lookup: CDR1 MNHEY, CDR2 SVGAGI. The CDR3 protein is CASRPGLSTDTQYF. The CDR3 coding sequence is TGTGCCAGCAGGCCGGGACTAAGCACAGATACGCAGTATTTT.

This chain joins TRBV5-1 and TRBJ1-4; 7 bases are shared with TRBD1. The CDR3 is made up of 15 amino acids. CDR1 is SGHRS, CDR2 YFSETQ, per germline. Trimming at V came to 0 bases and at J to 8 bases, leaving 7 bases not matched to a gene. The CDR3 DNA is TGCGCCAGCAGCTTGGCGGGGACAGCCGAGGAAAAACTGTTTTTT. Its protein product is CASSLAGTAEEKLFF.

The chain carries TRBV11-3 and TRBJ2-3; 11 bases map to TRBD2. Per the germline V gene, CDR1 is SGHNT and CDR2 is YENEEA. The CDR3 is 16 amino acids. V lost 3 bases to trimming and J lost 8 bases; unmatched junction nucleotides: 10. CDR3 amino acids: CASSLSSGRAGGTQYF. The CDR3 bases are TGTGCCAGCAGCTTGAGTAGCGGGAGGGCCGGTGGTACGCAGTATTTT.

The rearrangement links TRBV11-2 to TRBJ2-7; D may be TRBD2 (6 bases). V was clipped by 1 base and J by 0 bases, with 13 bases between them. The CDR3 runs to 16 residues. From germline, CDR1 is SGHAT and CDR2 FQNNGV. CDR3 sequence (DNA): TGTGCCAGCAGCTTAGGGAGGGGCCGGATCTCCTACGAGCAGTACTTC. Residues: CASSLGRGRISYEQYF.

The chain couples TRBV29-1 to TRBJ1-1; D call uncertain. CDR3 size: 11 residues. With 4 bases removed from V and 3 bases from J, the gap between germline ends came to 6 bases. Germline-derived CDR1 and CDR2 are SQVTM and ANQGSEA. CDR3 DNA: TGCAGCGTTGCGTATGACACTGAAGCTTTCTTT. It specifies CSVAYDTEAFF.

V gene TRBV10-2 combines with J gene TRBJ1-1; the match to TRBD1 covers 10 bases. Germline lookup yields CDR1 WSHSY and CDR2 SAAADI. This CDR3 spans 15 amino acids. The V gene end was trimmed by 0 bases and the J gene end by 7 bases; junction bases not matched to a gene: 5. The CDR3 loop reads CASSESGTGEGEAFF. CDR3 nucleotide sequence: TGCGCCAGCAGTGAGTCAGGGACAGGGGAAGGTGAAGCTTTCTTT.

Regarding this clone: Additional DNA sequences in this sample encode the identical CDR3. The J gene is TRBJ1-5, the V gene TRBV7-9; a possible D gene is TRBD1 (5 bases). Germline V gene lookup returns CDR1 SEHNR and CDR2 FQNEAQ (reference sequence). The CDR3 spans 13 residues. The V end was cut by 4 bases, the J end by 7 bases, with 11 bases between. CDR3 loop: CASSSSGNQPQHF. The DNA for the CDR3 is TGTGCCAGCAGCTCCTCAGGGAACCAGCCCCAGCATTTT.

This clone appeared once. The chain couples TRBV19 to TRBJ2-5; tentative D call: TRBD2 (6 bases). The germline gives CDR1 LNHDA, CDR2 SQIVND (reference sequence). The V gene lost 7 bases and the J gene lost 4 bases, with 13 bases spanning the gap. CDR3 length: 13 residues. In nucleotides, the CDR3 is TGTGCCAGTACCCCGCGGGGCGGAGAGACCCAGTACTTC. As protein: CASTPRGGETQYF.

The chain has TRBV9 and TRBJ1-2; 9 positions match TRBD1. In germline, CDR1 is SGDLS, CDR2 YYNGEE. The CDR3 runs 15 residues. With 2 bases clipped from V and 7 bases from J, the junction kept 9 bases outside the gene matches. The CDR3 region has the DNA TGTGCCAGCAGCGTCCTTGGACAGGGGTTGTCTGGCTACACCTTC. Protein: CASSVLGQGLSGYTF.

This clone was seen only a few times. The chain uses TRBV19 and TRBJ1-3; no clear D gene. The CDR3 is made up of 15 amino acids. Between the trimmed V and J ends, which lost 6 bases and 0 bases, there was a span of 12 bases. CDR1 LNHDA and CDR2 SQIVND come from the germline V gene (reference sequence). The CDR3 nucleotides read TGTGCCAGTAGCCTGGCGGGGTTCTCTGGAAACACCATATATTTT. It is translated as CASSLAGFSGNTIYF.

This clone was seen a single time. The V gene is TRBV24-1, the J gene TRBJ1-5; 10 bases are a match to TRBD1. Trimming took 4 bases from V and 2 from J; bases not matched to a gene: 16. Germline CDR1 KGHDR, CDR2 SFDVKD. The CDR3 spans 20 residues. Here the CDR3 reads CATSEPNRDRGAGGNQPQHF. The CDR3 DNA follows: TGTGCCACCAGTGAACCTAACCGGGACAGGGGAGCCGGTGGCAATCAGCCCCAGCATTTT.

This clone was detected only once. This chain connects TRBV5-1 to TRBJ2-3, with 9 bases matching TRBD1. Germline CDR1 reads SGHRS; CDR2 reads YFSETQ. The CDR3 contains 15 residues. V lost 2 bases, J lost 2 bases, and 3 bases stayed unmatched. The CDR3, as DNA: TGCGCCAGCAGCTTCGGGGACAGGGCCACAGATACGCAGTATTTT. Encoded protein: CASSFGDRATDTQYF.

V usage is TRBV7-8 and J usage is TRBJ2-7, with D uncertain. Per germline, CDR1 SGHVS and CDR2 FQNEAQ. Trimming took off 3 bases at V and 0 bases at J, with 12 bases between the two ends. CDR3 length equals 15 residues. For the CDR3, the DNA is TGTGCCAGCAGCTTTGACGCGCGGAGCTCCTACGAGCAGTACTTC. This codes for CASSFDARSSYEQYF.

The chain has TRBV5-6 and TRBJ1-2, with D possibly TRBD1 on 6 matching bases. Germline V gives CDR1 SGHDT, CDR2 YYEEEE. The V end was cut by 4 bases, the J end by 2 bases, with 15 bases between. The CDR3 totals 15 residues. The DNA for the CDR3 is TGTGCCAGCAGCAGAGCAGGGGTAACCAACTATGGCTACACCTTC. It translates to CASSRAGVTNYGYTF.

The chain carries TRBV5-8 and TRBJ2-5; 10 positions agree with TRBD2. Trimming removed 4 bases from V and 1 base from J; junction bases left unmatched: 4. The CDR3 spans 15 residues. CDR1 and CDR2 from the germline V gene are SGHTS and YDEGEE. The CDR3 loop is CASSPRTSGQETQYF. In DNA form, the CDR3 reads TGTGCCAGCAGCCCCCGGACTAGCGGCCAAGAGACCCAGTACTTC.

This clone was observed a few times. V and J are TRBV20-1 and TRBJ1-4, with TRBD1 as a possible D gene (5 bases). This CDR3 is built from 13 residues. V was clipped by 3 bases and J by 4 bases, with 9 bases between them. Germline assignment: CDR1 DFQATT and CDR2 SNEGSKA (reference sequence). For the CDR3, the DNA is TGCAGTGCTAGTGACCAGGGTAATGAAAAACTGTTTTTT. Translation: CSASDQGNEKLFF.

V and J are TRBV3-1 (or the pseudogene TRBV3-2) and TRBJ2-1; D is possibly TRBD2 (7 bases). Trimming pared 4 bases from V and 7 bases from J, leaving 20 bases between. The CDR3 loop spans 16 amino acids. Germline CDR1 and CDR2: LGHDT and YNNKEL (reference sequence). The CDR3 DNA follows: TGTGCCAGCAGCCGAGGCCGGACTAGAGGGGGTAATGAGCAGTTCTTC. As protein: CASSRGRTRGGNEQFF.

The gene calls are TRBV30 and TRBJ1-5; 7 nucleotides align to TRBD1. Looked up from germline, CDR1 is GTSNPN and CDR2 is SVGIG (reference sequence). This CDR3 has 16 residues. V gave up 0 bases and J gave up 6 bases; unmatched junction bases: 11. CDR3: CAWSVSWVTGVQPQHF. The CDR3 coding sequence is TGTGCCTGGAGTGTATCGTGGGTCACAGGGGTTCAGCCCCAGCATTTT.

This clone was recorded only once. The chain employs TRBV6-4 and TRBJ1-1; D gene ambiguous. Trimming took off 6 bases at V and 0 bases at J, with 8 bases between the two ends. Looked up from germline, CDR1 is MRHNA and CDR2 is SNTAGT. The CDR3 has 13 amino acids. In DNA form, the CDR3 reads TGTGCCAGCAGCCGAGAAGTGAACACTGAAGCTTTCTTT. Its protein product is CASSREVNTEAFF.

The rearrangement joins TRBV7-2 to TRBJ1-2, with a possible D match to TRBD1 (6 bases). Trimming cost V 5 bases and J 5 bases, with 15 bases left between them. Germline V gene data show CDR1 as SGHTA and CDR2 as FQGNSA. The length of the CDR3 is 14 residues. The chain's CDR3 is CASSPGPQGYGYTF. The CDR3 DNA follows: TGTGCCAGCAGCCCGGGACCCCAGGGGTATGGCTACACCTTC.

The J gene is TRBJ2-7, the V gene TRBV7-2; D unclear. The ends were cut back, 2 bases at V and 4 bases at J, with 12 bases in the middle. CDR3 size: 14 residues. Germline CDR1 reads SGHTA; CDR2 reads FQGNSA. The CDR3 loop is CASSLHPGPYEQYF. The CDR3, as DNA: TGTGCCAGCAGCTTACATCCAGGTCCATACGAGCAGTACTTC.